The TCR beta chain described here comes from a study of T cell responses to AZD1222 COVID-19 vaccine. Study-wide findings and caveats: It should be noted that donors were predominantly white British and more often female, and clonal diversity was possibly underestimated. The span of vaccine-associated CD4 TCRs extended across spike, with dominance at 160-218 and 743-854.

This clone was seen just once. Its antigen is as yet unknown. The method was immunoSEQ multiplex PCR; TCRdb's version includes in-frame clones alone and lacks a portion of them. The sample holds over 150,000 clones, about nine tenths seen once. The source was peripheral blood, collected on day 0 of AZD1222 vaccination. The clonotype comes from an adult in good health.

The CDR3 spells CASSIVLAGETQYF. The CDR3 DNA sequence: TGTGCCAGTAGTATAGTGCTAGCGGGAGAGACCCAGTACTTC. This sequence joins TRBV19 and TRBJ2-5; 8 bases agree with TRBD2. This CDR3 is 14 amino acids long. Germline CDR1 is LNHDA and CDR2 is SQIVND (reference sequence). The trim removed 1 base at V and 4 bases at J, leaving 2 bases unmatched.